Below, 17 T cell receptor beta chains from the same sample are listed, as sequenced in a study of T cell changes during pregnancy in multiple sclerosis. Data came from immunoSEQ multiplex PCR; TCRdb stores just in-frame clones and leaves some out. The sample lists approximately 37,000 clones, approximately 91% occurring once. The source material was CD8+ T cells from peripheral blood mononuclear cells, sampled in the first trimester of pregnancy. These receptors were taken from a female donor with multiple sclerosis, enrolled in a pregnancy study.

V is TRBV7-2 and J is TRBJ2-3, with D perhaps matching TRBD2 (7 bases). The CDR3 loop spans 16 amino acids. Germline values: CDR1 SGHTA, CDR2 FQGNSA. Trimming stripped 5 bases from V and 1 base from J, with 16 bases between. CDR3 sequence reads: CASSPGQRGGTDTQYF. CDR3 coding DNA: TGTGCCAGCAGCCCAGGACAGCGGGGAGGCACAGATACGCAGTATTTT. The whole variable domain, filled in from reference TRBV7-2 and TRBJ2-3, reads GAGVSQSPSNKVTEKGKDVELRCDPISGHTALYWYRQSLGQGLEFLIYFQGNSAPDKSGLPSDRFSAERTGGSVSTLTIQRTQQEDSAVYLCASSPGQRGGTDTQYFGPGTRLTVL.

The chain uses TRBV9 and TRBJ1-4; TRBD1 aligns across 8 bases. Looked up from germline, CDR1 is SGDLS and CDR2 is YYNGEE. J gave up 3 bases and V 2 bases, and 3 bases lay outside the gene matches. The CDR3 length is 15 residues. In nucleotides, the CDR3 is TGTGCCAGCAGCGTCCAGGACAGGGCTAATGAAAAACTGTTTTTT. Its protein product is CASSVQDRANEKLFF. Supplemented by reference TRBV9 and TRBJ1-4, the full variable domain reads DSGVTQTPKHLITATGQRVTLRCSPRSGDLSVYWYQQSLDQGLQFLIQYYNGEERAKGNILERFSAQQFPDLHSELNLSSLELGDSALYFCASSVQDRANEKLFFGSGTQLSVL.

The rearrangement links TRBV6-5 to TRBJ2-3, with TRBD1 as a possible D gene (5 bases). Germline CDR1 MNHEY, CDR2 SVGAGI. The germline V and J ends were trimmed by 0 bases and 0 bases, with 7 bases remaining between them. CDR3 length: 15 residues. The CDR3 reads CASSYSPGSTDTQYF. Here the CDR3 DNA reads TGTGCCAGCAGTTACTCGCCAGGGAGCACAGATACGCAGTATTTT.

The chain has TRBV4-1 and TRBJ1-1; the D gene is possibly TRBD1 (6 bases). In germline, CDR1 is MGHRA, CDR2 YSYEKL. This CDR3 spans 15 amino acids. V lost 0 bases and J 2 bases, leaving 10 bases between the germline ends. CDR3 residues: CASSQEGTRNTEAFF. The CDR3 region has the DNA TGCGCCAGCAGCCAAGAAGGGACACGAAACACTGAAGCTTTCTTT.

This clone was seen only once. This chain joins TRBV7-2 and TRBJ2-7; TRBD1 aligns across 7 bases. The germline V gene encodes CDR1 SGHTA and CDR2 FQGNSA. The V gene end was trimmed by 5 bases and the J gene end by 4 bases; junction bases not matched to a gene: 11. This CDR3 contains 15 residues. CDR3 DNA: TGTGCCAGCAGCGCTACTACAGGGGTCGGGTACGAGCAGTACTTC. This translates into CASSATTGVGYEQYF.

This chain uses TRBV11-2 with TRBJ2-5; TRBD2 matches 7 bases. CDR3 length equals 14 residues. CDR1 SGHAT and CDR2 FQNNGV come from the germline V gene. Trimming removed 3 bases from V and 5 bases from J; junction bases left unmatched: 6. CDR3 loop: CASSFAGRVETQYF. CDR3 sequence (DNA): TGTGCCAGCAGCTTCGCAGGGAGGGTGGAGACCCAGTACTTC.

Points on this clone: One junction end disagrees with the germline gene, perhaps due to a read error. V gene TRBV6-4 combines with J gene TRBJ2-1, with 7 bases identical to TRBD2. The CDR3 runs 15 residues. Looked up from germline, CDR1 is MRHNA and CDR2 is SNTAGT. The CDR3 DNA reads TGTGTCAGCAGTGACGGGGCGGGGGACTACAATGAGCAGTTCTTC. This encodes CVSSDGAGDYNEQFF.

The chain has TRBV19 and TRBJ2-7, with TRBD1 matching 10 bases. V was clipped by 5 bases and J by 7 bases; unmatched bases: 11. Germline loops: CDR1 LNHDA, CDR2 SQIVND (reference sequence). This CDR3 comprises 15 residues. This chain's CDR3 is CASSATGTGEREQYF. The CDR3 DNA reads TGTGCCAGTAGTGCTACCGGGACAGGGGAGCGGGAGCAGTACTTC.

The rearrangement uses TRBV14 and TRBJ1-3, with D tentatively TRBD1 (5 bases). Per the germline V gene, CDR1 is SGHDN and CDR2 is FVKESK. The length of the CDR3 is 14 residues. The V and J ends lost 3 bases and 6 bases respectively, with 12 bases between them. The CDR3 here is CASSQGIGANTIYF. Written as DNA, the CDR3 is TGTGCCAGCAGCCAGGGGATTGGGGCAAACACCATATATTTT.

The chain recombines TRBV7-6 with TRBJ2-3; TRBD2 aligns across 9 bases. CDR1 and CDR2 from the germline V gene are SGHVS and FNYEAQ. This CDR3 is 15 amino acids long. V was pared by 4 bases and J by 4 bases, with 6 bases of the junction left unmatched. Written as DNA, the CDR3 is TGTGCCAGCAGCTCTATTGCGGGGGGGTCAGATACGCAGTATTTT. This encodes CASSSIAGGSDTQYF. The variable domain in full, with the rest retrieved from reference TRBV7-6 and TRBJ2-3, is GAGVSQSPRYKVTKRGQDVALRCDPISGHVSLYWYRQALGQGPEFLTYFNYEAQQDKSGLPNDRFSAERPEGSISTLTIQRTEQRDSAMYRCASSSIAGGSDTQYFGPGTRLTVL.

The CDR3 region has the DNA TGTGCCAGTAGTACCCGGGGCTATGGCTACACCTTC. Protein: CASSTRGYGYTF. The V call is TRBV19, the J call TRBJ1-2; no clear D gene. The CDR3 loop spans 12 amino acids. CDR1 and CDR2 from the germline V gene are LNHDA and SQIVND (reference sequence). V lost 4 bases and J 4 bases, leaving 7 bases between the germline ends.

The V call is TRBV7-2, the J call TRBJ2-1; 8 bases line up with TRBD2. In germline, CDR1 is SGHTA, CDR2 FQGNSA. V lost 2 bases and J lost 5; bases outside the gene matches: 8. The CDR3 consists of 16 residues. The CDR3 region is CASSLWGTSSHNEQFF. The CDR3 DNA sequence: TGTGCCAGCAGCTTATGGGGGACTAGTTCCCACAATGAGCAGTTCTTC.

This clone has only a few counts. The rearrangement uses TRBV9 and TRBJ1-1; D is unclear. Looked up from germline, CDR1 is SGDLS and CDR2 is YYNGEE. The CDR3 sequence is 14 residues long. Trimming took 0 bases from V and 3 from J, leaving 9 bases between them. CDR3 in DNA: TGTGCCAGCAGCGTAGCTGGGCAGGACACTGAAGCTTTCTTT. Translated, it gives CASSVAGQDTEAFF.

This clone was recorded a few times. The chain joins TRBV4-3 to TRBJ2-6; 7 positions match TRBD2. Germline CDR1 reads LGHNA; CDR2 reads YSLEER. Trimming cost V 3 bases and J 0 bases; bases outside gene matches: 8. The CDR3 extends over 18 amino acids. The CDR3 region is CASSHGGEGFSGANVLTF. CDR3 in DNA: TGCGCCAGCAGCCATGGGGGGGAAGGCTTCTCTGGGGCCAACGTCCTGACTTTC.

CDR3 in DNA: TGTGCCAGCAGCTTAGCTAGACAGAACACTGAAGCTTTCTTT. Translation: CASSLARQNTEAFF. This chain uses TRBV7-9 with TRBJ1-1; D is undetermined. The V gene lost 0 bases and the J gene lost 1 base, with 6 bases spanning the gap. Germline V gene data show CDR1 as SEHNR and CDR2 as FQNEAQ (reference sequence). The CDR3 contains 14 residues.

The V call is TRBV11-2, the J call TRBJ1-2; 10 nucleotides line up with TRBD1. J was trimmed by 6 bases and V by 10 bases; bases with no gene match: 5. Germline V CDR1 and CDR2: SGHAT, FQNNGV. The CDR3 runs to 12 residues. The CDR3 nucleotides are TGTGCCATTGCGACAGGGGGCGATGGCTACACCTTC. The encoded protein is CAIATGGDGYTF.

This chain joins TRBV11-2 and TRBJ2-7, with 7 bases lining up with TRBD2. Looked up from germline, CDR1 is SGHAT and CDR2 is FQNNGV. The CDR3 consists of 15 residues. J lost 4 bases, V lost 5 bases, and 11 bases had no gene match. In DNA form, the CDR3 reads TGTGCCAGCAGCCCCGGGACTAACTTCCAATACGAGCAGTACTTC. As protein: CASSPGTNFQYEQYF.